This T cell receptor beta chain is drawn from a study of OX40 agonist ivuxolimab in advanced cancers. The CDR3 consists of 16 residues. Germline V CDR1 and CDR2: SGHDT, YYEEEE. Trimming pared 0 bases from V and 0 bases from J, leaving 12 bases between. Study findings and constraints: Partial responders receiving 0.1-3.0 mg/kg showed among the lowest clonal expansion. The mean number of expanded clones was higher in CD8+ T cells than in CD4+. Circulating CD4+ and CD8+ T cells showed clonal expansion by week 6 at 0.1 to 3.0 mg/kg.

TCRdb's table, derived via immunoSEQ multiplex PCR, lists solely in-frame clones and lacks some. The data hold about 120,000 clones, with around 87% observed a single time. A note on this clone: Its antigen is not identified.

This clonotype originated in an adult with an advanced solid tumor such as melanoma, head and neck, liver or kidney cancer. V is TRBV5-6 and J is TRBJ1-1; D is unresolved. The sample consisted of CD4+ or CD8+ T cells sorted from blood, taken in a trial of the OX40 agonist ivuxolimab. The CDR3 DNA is TGTGCCAGCAGCTTGGAGGGTGATCCTATGAACACTGAAGCTTTCTTT. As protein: CASSLEGDPMNTEAFF.